This TCR beta chain emerged from a study of beta chain features in type 1 diabetes (dated by TCRdb to between 2018 and 2020). At the level of the whole study: Patients and healthy donors did not differ in mean age, gender distribution, total cell number or subset yield. A total of under 140,000,000 sorted cells were examined across all samples, and the number of cells per subset was strongly correlated with RNA yield. The study compared the TCRB repertoires of sorted circulating CD4+ T cell subsets in recently diagnosed type 1 diabetes patients with those in matched healthy donors. Naive and central memory subsets were obtained from all 30 or so donors, but regulatory and stem cell-like memory subsets were isolated from only 8 patients and about eight healthy donors. What the work shows at the level of the full study, not this receptor alone: Type 1 diabetes patients showed a moderate but significant shortening of TCRB CDR3 length in all four CD4+ subsets. At VDJ recombination sites, patients with type 1 diabetes made fewer insertions and deleted more nucleotides, a pattern implying thymic rearrangement abnormalities. Only small numbers of individuals were included in the HLA sub-analyses, which left unresolved whether HLA type had any influence on TCRB rearrangement. Because cDNA rather than genomic DNA was sequenced, highly expressing activated cells could have been over-represented, although no difference in activation and CD3 levels was found between groups. Naive, central memory and regulatory TCRB repertoires appeared to be more alike among patients than among healthy donors. PCR may preferentially amplify shorter templates, but because patient and control samples were amplified and corrected together, any resulting skew would affect both groups equally.

From each donor, a single peripheral blood sample of about 100 mL on average was drawn into heparinised tubes. A BD FACSAria II was used to sort naive, central memory, regulatory and stem cell-like memory CD4+ T cells with a panel that included CD45RO, CCR7, CD25, CD127, CD95 and CD27. A purity above 95% was achieved for all sorted populations. Right away, PBMCs were isolated by Lymphoprep density gradient centrifugation and were stained directly, with no culture step. To minimize batch effects, samples were stained and sorted in pairs, one healthy donor with one patient per experiment. This clone was found a few times. It has no known antigen specificity. Base qualities are missing; no much larger clone stands one base away. V lost 1 base and J lost 4 bases; the stretch between them is 13 bases long. The germline V gene (reference sequence) gives CDR1 as SEHNR and CDR2 as FQNEAQ. Including the terminal cysteine and phenylalanine, the CDR3 comprises 15 residues. Solely the CDR3 DNA is kept, with 45 bases framed from the first base.

The High Capacity cDNA Reverse Transcription Kit was used to reverse transcribe all of the isolated RNA, meaning that expressed TCRB transcripts were what got sequenced. Naive, central memory and regulatory T cell samples underwent deep immunoSEQ sequencing, averaging about 3.57 million total reads per sample. After sorted cells were lysed in RLT buffer, RNA was extracted with DNase-treated RNeasy Micro or Mini kits, with the choice depending on cell number. Each cell subset was processed separately to prevent cross-contamination, with patient and healthy donor samples processed together. TCRB sequences were amplified from cDNA with the immunoSEQ multiplex PCR, producing 87-bp fragments spanning the CDR3 region. Sequencing of the amplicons was performed on the Illumina HiSeq platform. Turning to the authors' computational methods: PCR bias was corrected computationally using synthetic template baselines, and reads within Hamming distance 2 were collapsed, with unmergeable singletons discarded. Reads were aligned to IMGT to assign V, D and J genes, CDR3 length, and insertions or deletions at six rearrangement sites. Within each subset, clonotype counts were normalized to the number of sorted cells before true diversity and Gini coefficients were calculated with the tcR R package. The overlap coefficient, calculated on TCRB nucleotide sequences, was used to quantify repertoire sharing. As a proxy for the pre-selection repertoire, out-of-frame TCRB sequences from naive cells were analyzed. Imported from immuneACCESS, the table was reduced by TCRdb to in-frame sequences with V and J called. These copies leave out some clones; in studies compared against another copy, an unresolved V gene accounts for under half, and the cause of the remainder is not known. The V and J calls and clone size come from that table; D and trimming were worked out from the DNA. The table for this sample lists about half a million clones; roughly an eighth of them were counted only once. The ten most abundant clones make up roughly 0.046% of the sample.

The clonotype originates from a woman in her late teens or twenties in good health. Rearrangement joined TRBV7-9 to TRBJ2-5; there is no confident call for the D gene. Input material: naive CD4+ T cells from blood. The sample's cell subset or site label, in plain terms: true naive CD4+ T cells. The DNA sequence is as follows: TGTGCCAGCAGCTTAGAACGGGTAACTGGAGAGACCCAGTACTTC. Its protein product is CASSLERVTGETQYF.